Listed below are T cell receptor beta chains from one sample, sequenced in a study of blood T cell repertoires in COVID-19. Measured with immunoSEQ multiplex PCR; TCRdb has only the in-frame clones, and not every one. Among about 120,000 clones listed, 80% were seen once. Sequencing used peripheral blood. The receptors come from a man aged 55 to 70 with active or convalescent COVID-19. Both conserved end residues are part of each CDR3. A D gene is named only where the DNA matches it firmly. A clone size is listed for some rows: how often the clone was seen (once, few, many), or a class if it is expanded.

j_call: TRBJ1-2
clone_size: -
d_call: -
v_call: TRBV28
cdr3_aa: CASRRTEDYGYTF
cdr3_nt: TGTGCCAGCCGAAGGACGGAGGACTATGGCTACACCTTC

j_call: TRBJ1-1
clone_size: -
d_call: -
v_call: TRBV6-6
cdr3_aa: CATSGSWAEAFF
cdr3_nt: TGTGCCACCTCAGGGTCGTGGGCTGAAGCTTTCTTT

j_call: TRBJ1-1
clone_size: -
d_call: TRBD1
v_call: TRBV5-1
cdr3_aa: CASSLRTGNHLGTEAFF
cdr3_nt: TGCGCCAGCAGCTTGAGGACAGGTAACCACCTGGGCACTGAAGCTTTCTTT

j_call: TRBJ2-5
clone_size: -
d_call: TRBD2
v_call: TRBV7-9
cdr3_aa: CASEAGAAETQYF
cdr3_nt: TGTGCCAGCGAAGCGGGAGCGGCGGAGACCCAGTACTTC

j_call: TRBJ2-5
clone_size: -
d_call: -
v_call: TRBV30
cdr3_aa: CAWSVGDTQETQYF
cdr3_nt: TGTGCCTGGAGTGTAGGGGACACCCAAGAGACCCAGTACTTC

j_call: TRBJ1-1
clone_size: few
d_call: -
v_call: TRBV16
cdr3_aa: CASSQRGEAFF
cdr3_nt: TGTGCCAGCAGCCAAAGGGGAGAAGCTTTCTTT

j_call: TRBJ1-1
clone_size: once
d_call: -
v_call: TRBV4-1
cdr3_aa: CASSQSGARTEAFF
cdr3_nt: TGCGCCAGCAGCCAATCAGGGGCGAGGACTGAAGCTTTCTTT

j_call: TRBJ2-1
clone_size: once
d_call: -
v_call: TRBV4-3
cdr3_aa: CASSQEGEVRDEQFF
cdr3_nt: TGCGCCAGCAGCCAAGAGGGGGAGGTTCGGGATGAGCAGTTCTTC

j_call: TRBJ1-2
clone_size: once
d_call: -
v_call: TRBV6-5
cdr3_aa: CASSPLGGQNYGYTF
cdr3_nt: TGTGCCAGCAGTCCCTTGGGGGGGCAAAACTATGGCTACACCTTC

j_call: TRBJ2-3
clone_size: few
d_call: TRBD1
v_call: TRBV7-2
cdr3_aa: CASSSGTGQVF
cdr3_nt: TGTGCCAGCAGCTCGGGAACGGGACAGGTCTTT

j_call: TRBJ1-2
clone_size: -
d_call: TRBD1
v_call: TRBV7-2
cdr3_aa: CASSSRYRGRFYGYTF
cdr3_nt: TGTGCCAGCAGCTCGCGTTACAGGGGGCGCTTCTATGGCTACACCTTC

j_call: TRBJ2-7
clone_size: -
d_call: -
v_call: TRBV11-3
cdr3_aa: CASSLTRGSYEQYF
cdr3_nt: TGTGCCAGCAGCTTAACGCGGGGATCCTACGAGCAGTACTTC

j_call: TRBJ1-6
clone_size: few
d_call: TRBD1
v_call: TRBV5-4
cdr3_aa: CASSSPTGGSPLHF
cdr3_nt: TGTGCCAGCAGCTCCCCGACAGGGGGTTCACCCCTCCACTTT

j_call: TRBJ2-3
clone_size: -
d_call: -
v_call: TRBV24-1
cdr3_aa: CATSDPGLYHSTDTQYF
cdr3_nt: TGTGCCACCAGTGACCCGGGACTCTACCATAGCACAGATACGCAGTATTTT

j_call: TRBJ2-3
clone_size: -
d_call: TRBD2
v_call: TRBV7-8
cdr3_aa: CASSLRLAGAITDTQYF
cdr3_nt: TGTGCCAGCAGCTTACGTCTTGCGGGAGCTATCACAGATACGCAGTATTTT

j_call: TRBJ2-3
clone_size: -
d_call: -
v_call: TRBV6-6
cdr3_aa: CASSYSRDQMTDTQYF
cdr3_nt: TGTGCCAGCAGTTACTCACGGGATCAGATGACAGATACGCAGTATTTT

j_call: TRBJ1-1
clone_size: few
d_call: -
v_call: TRBV7-9
cdr3_aa: CASSLQGGNTEAFF
cdr3_nt: TGTGCCAGCAGCTTACAAGGGGGGAACACTGAAGCTTTCTTT

j_call: TRBJ2-1
clone_size: -
d_call: TRBD2
v_call: TRBV27
cdr3_aa: CASSPRLAGVGNEQFF
cdr3_nt: TGTGCCAGCAGTCCACGACTAGCGGGAGTGGGAAATGAGCAGTTCTTC

j_call: TRBJ2-3
clone_size: -
d_call: -
v_call: TRBV28
cdr3_aa: CASSPGARIDTQYF
cdr3_nt: TGTGCCAGCAGCCCCGGAGCTAGGATAGATACGCAGTATTTT

j_call: TRBJ2-1
clone_size: once
d_call: TRBD2
v_call: TRBV11-2
cdr3_aa: CASSLDRGSWGNEQFF
cdr3_nt: TGTGCCAGCAGCTTAGATCGCGGGAGCTGGGGGAATGAGCAGTTCTTC

j_call: TRBJ2-1
clone_size: -
d_call: TRBD2
v_call: TRBV6-6
cdr3_aa: CASTLGLAAYNEQFF
cdr3_nt: TGTGCCAGCACCTTGGGACTAGCGGCATACAATGAGCAGTTCTTC

j_call: TRBJ2-7
clone_size: -
d_call: TRBD2
v_call: TRBV7-3
cdr3_aa: CASSLAASGVGEQYF
cdr3_nt: TGTGCCAGCAGCCTCGCGGCTAGCGGAGTGGGGGAGCAGTACTTC

j_call: TRBJ2-5
clone_size: -
d_call: TRBD2
v_call: TRBV5-1
cdr3_aa: CASSSPTSGGQETQYF
cdr3_nt: TGCGCCAGCAGCTCACCGACTAGCGGGGGCCAAGAGACCCAGTACTTC

j_call: TRBJ1-6
clone_size: -
d_call: -
v_call: TRBV7-9
cdr3_aa: CASSGGLAWGSPLHF
cdr3_nt: TGTGCCAGCAGCGGAGGCCTAGCCTGGGGTTCACCCCTCCACTTT

j_call: TRBJ2-1
clone_size: -
d_call: -
v_call: TRBV24-1
cdr3_aa: CATSRPGVNEQFF
cdr3_nt: TGTGCCACGAGTCGGCCAGGGGTAAATGAGCAGTTCTTC

j_call: TRBJ2-1
clone_size: -
d_call: TRBD1
v_call: TRBV6-6
cdr3_aa: CASSYPGTGAHNEQFF
cdr3_nt: TGTGCCAGCAGTTACCCAGGGACAGGGGCCCACAATGAGCAGTTCTTC

j_call: TRBJ2-7
clone_size: -
d_call: -
v_call: TRBV5-1
cdr3_aa: CASSQGLRTYEQYF
cdr3_nt: TGCGCCAGCAGCCAGGGACTTAGGACCTACGAGCAGTACTTC

j_call: TRBJ2-6
clone_size: -
d_call: -
v_call: TRBV7-3
cdr3_aa: CASSREISGANVLTF
cdr3_nt: TGTGCCAGCAGCCGTGAGATCTCTGGGGCCAACGTCCTGACTTTC

j_call: TRBJ2-5
clone_size: -
d_call: -
v_call: TRBV6-6
cdr3_aa: CASSSPGHGQETQYF
cdr3_nt: TGTGCCAGCAGTTCACCAGGGCACGGACAAGAGACCCAGTACTTC

j_call: TRBJ1-1
clone_size: -
d_call: TRBD1
v_call: TRBV5-1
cdr3_aa: CASSLGTGGWAGAFF
cdr3_nt: TGCGCCAGCAGCTTGGGGACAGGAGGATGGGCAGGGGCTTTCTTT

j_call: TRBJ2-3
clone_size: -
d_call: -
v_call: TRBV24-1
cdr3_aa: CATSVLRTATDTQYF
cdr3_nt: TGTGCCACCAGTGTCTTACGGACAGCCACAGATACGCAGTATTTT

j_call: TRBJ2-3
clone_size: -
d_call: -
v_call: TRBV5-6
cdr3_aa: CASSLTFTDTQYF
cdr3_nt: TGTGCCAGCAGCTTGACTTTCACAGATACGCAGTATTTT

j_call: TRBJ2-2
clone_size: -
d_call: TRBD1
v_call: TRBV5-1
cdr3_aa: CASSLTGDYTGELFF
cdr3_nt: TGCGCCAGCAGCCTGACAGGGGATTACACCGGGGAGCTGTTTTTT

j_call: TRBJ1-1
clone_size: -
d_call: TRBD1
v_call: TRBV30
cdr3_aa: CAWTRGQGNTEAFF
cdr3_nt: TGTGCCTGGACTAGGGGACAGGGGAACACTGAAGCTTTCTTT

j_call: TRBJ1-5
clone_size: -
d_call: -
v_call: TRBV19
cdr3_aa: CASSIVWGDGQPQHF
cdr3_nt: TGTGCCAGTAGTATAGTGTGGGGGGACGGCCAGCCCCAGCATTTT

j_call: TRBJ1-6
clone_size: -
d_call: TRBD1
v_call: TRBV28
cdr3_aa: CASRSQQGRHSPLHF
cdr3_nt: TGTGCCAGCAGGTCACAACAGGGGCGGCATTCACCCCTCCACTTT

j_call: TRBJ1-1
clone_size: -
d_call: TRBD1
v_call: TRBV28
cdr3_aa: CASSLEDRDAFF
cdr3_nt: TGTGCCAGCAGTTTAGAGGACAGGGATGCTTTCTTT

j_call: TRBJ1-1
clone_size: once
d_call: TRBD1
v_call: TRBV29-1
cdr3_aa: CSVEGQRLGMNTEAFF
cdr3_nt: TGCAGCGTTGAGGGACAGCGCTTGGGGATGAACACTGAAGCTTTCTTT

j_call: TRBJ2-2
clone_size: -
d_call: -
v_call: TRBV10-3
cdr3_aa: CAISESGGRNTGELFF
cdr3_nt: TGTGCCATCAGTGAGTCTGGAGGGAGGAACACCGGGGAGCTGTTTTTT

j_call: TRBJ1-1
clone_size: -
d_call: TRBD1
v_call: TRBV28
cdr3_aa: CASSSGDRGLSEAFF
cdr3_nt: TGTGCCAGCAGCTCGGGTGACAGGGGGTTGAGTGAAGCTTTCTTT

j_call: TRBJ2-3
clone_size: few
d_call: -
v_call: TRBV10-3
cdr3_aa: CAISARSTDTQYF
cdr3_nt: TGTGCCATCTCGGCCAGGAGCACAGATACGCAGTATTTT

j_call: TRBJ2-7
clone_size: few
d_call: TRBD2
v_call: TRBV7-6
cdr3_aa: CASSLVEGLAYEQYF
cdr3_nt: TGTGCCAGCAGCTTAGTGGAAGGACTAGCTTACGAGCAGTACTTC

j_call: TRBJ2-1
clone_size: -
d_call: TRBD1
v_call: TRBV4-1
cdr3_aa: CASSRGTGGDEQFF
cdr3_nt: TGCGCCAGCAGCCGCGGGACAGGGGGGGATGAGCAGTTCTTC

j_call: TRBJ1-2
clone_size: -
d_call: TRBD1
v_call: TRBV5-6
cdr3_aa: CASSPLTGAPLGGYTF
cdr3_nt: TGTGCCAGCAGCCCCCTGACAGGGGCCCCTCTAGGAGGCTACACCTTC

j_call: TRBJ2-5
clone_size: -
d_call: -
v_call: TRBV6-5
cdr3_aa: CASNSRRRGETQYF
cdr3_nt: TGTGCCAGCAACTCTAGGCGGAGAGGGGAGACCCAGTACTTC

j_call: TRBJ2-3
clone_size: -
d_call: TRBD2
v_call: TRBV6-2/TRBV6-3
cdr3_aa: CASSYSGLAGGGTQYF
cdr3_nt: TGTGCCAGCAGTTACTCTGGACTAGCGGGAGGGGGTACGCAGTATTTT

j_call: TRBJ2-7
clone_size: -
d_call: TRBD2
v_call: TRBV6-2/TRBV6-3
cdr3_aa: CASSSLRLAEVSYEQYF
cdr3_nt: TGTGCCAGCAGTTCCCTCCGACTAGCCGAAGTCTCCTACGAGCAGTACTTC

j_call: TRBJ2-3
clone_size: -
d_call: -
v_call: TRBV7-2
cdr3_aa: CASSLGLVDTQYF
cdr3_nt: TGTGCCAGCAGCTTAGGGCTAGTGGATACGCAGTATTTT

j_call: TRBJ2-7
clone_size: -
d_call: TRBD1
v_call: TRBV12-5
cdr3_aa: CASGSLSRDSPREQYF
cdr3_nt: TGTGCTAGTGGTTCCTTGAGCCGGGACAGTCCAAGGGAGCAGTACTTC

j_call: TRBJ2-1
clone_size: -
d_call: TRBD2
v_call: TRBV10-1
cdr3_aa: CASSRVIGEGIIAGGPDEQFF
cdr3_nt: TGCGCCAGCAGTAGGGTTATAGGAGAGGGAATAATAGCGGGAGGGCCAGATGAGCAGTTCTTC

j_call: TRBJ2-7
clone_size: -
d_call: -
v_call: TRBV10-3
cdr3_aa: CAISEYRDNYEQYF
cdr3_nt: TGTGCCATCAGTGAGTATAGGGACAACTACGAGCAGTACTTC

j_call: TRBJ2-5
clone_size: -
d_call: -
v_call: TRBV5-1
cdr3_aa: CASSLTVGQRFVQTQYF
cdr3_nt: TGCGCCAGCAGCTTGACAGTTGGGCAACGCTTTGTACAGACCCAGTACTTC